These 25 T cell receptor beta chains share one sample of origin, sequenced in a study of blood T cells in healthy people across ages. A J-beta primer mix and a sample-barcoded 5' primer were used in a second PCR of about 7 to 11 cycles. MiXCR, applied by TCRdb to the 5' RACE reads, yields one record per CDR3 protein. The table lists about 680,000 distinct CDR3 sequences, 45% to 50% of them singletons. Sample: blood. The source of these receptors is an older woman in good health.

This clonotype was seen at least ten times. The V call is TRBV15, the J call TRBJ2-7, with 10 bases identical to TRBD1. The germline V gene has CDR1 LNHNV and CDR2 YYDKDF (reference sequence). The CDR3 extends over 17 amino acids. Losses at the gene ends were 7 bases for V and 2 bases for J; bases not matched to a gene: 14. CDR3 in amino acids: CATTPLPGTGVPYEQYF. The CDR3, as DNA: TGTGCCACCACCCCATTACCCGGGACAGGGGTGCCCTACGAGCAGTACTTC. Combining the CDR3 with reference TRBV15 and TRBJ2-7 gives the whole variable domain DAMVIQNPRYQVTQFGKPVTLSCSQTLNHNVMYWYQQKSSQAPKLLFHYYDKDFNNEADTPDNFQSRRPNTSFCFLDIRSPGLGDTAMYLCATTPLPGTGVPYEQYFGPGTRLTVT.

The rearrangement joins TRBV10-3 to TRBJ2-7; unclear D gene. The DNA end is a closer match to TRBJ2-5, so the J assignment may be wrong. The length of the CDR3 is 12 residues. CDR1 is ENHRY, CDR2 SYGVKD, per germline. CDR3 nucleotides: TGTGCCATCAGTGAGGTGGGGGAGACCCAGTACTTC. Translated, it gives CAISEVGETQYF.

V usage is TRBV5-1 and J usage is TRBJ2-7; D may be TRBD2 (5 bases). The CDR3 totals 13 residues. Trimming cost V 6 bases and J 3 bases, with 13 bases left between them. CDR1 and CDR2 from the germline V gene are SGHRS and YFSETQ. CDR3 sequence: CASTGSTRYEQYF. CDR3 DNA sequence: TGCGCCAGCACGGGATCAACTCGCTACGAGCAGTACTTC.

This clonotype showed up just a few times. This chain connects TRBV25-1 to TRBJ1-4; D gene unclear. The CDR3 spans 18 residues. Trimming took 3 bases from V and 0 from J, leaving 17 bases between them. Per germline, CDR1 MGHDK and CDR2 SYGVNS. The CDR3 reads CASSDWLGGDATNEKLFF. As DNA, the CDR3 is TGTGCCAGCAGTGATTGGCTGGGCGGAGACGCAACTAATGAAAAACTGTTTTTT.

V and J are TRBV29-1 and TRBJ2-7, with D uncertain. Looked up from germline, CDR1 is SQVTM and CDR2 is ANQGSEA. V lost 1 base and J lost 0, with 16 bases in between. The CDR3 consists of 16 residues. The CDR3 here is CSVEGVQLSSSYEQYF. Written as DNA, the CDR3 is TGCAGCGTTGAAGGCGTACAGCTGTCGAGCTCCTACGAGCAGTACTTC.

The J gene is TRBJ2-1, the V gene TRBV7-2; TRBD2 matches 8 bases. Unmatched junction bases numbered 8, after V lost 3 bases and J lost 7 bases. Per the germline V gene, CDR1 is SGHTA and CDR2 is FQGNSA. CDR3 size: 15 residues. CDR3 region: CASSFYGRARNEQFF. The CDR3 coding sequence is TGTGCCAGCAGCTTTTACGGGAGGGCTCGGAATGAGCAGTTCTTC.

This clonotype was counted only a few times. This chain links TRBV7-2 with TRBJ2-1; D might be TRBD2 (5 bases). The CDR3 sequence is 15 residues long. The V end lost 2 bases, the J end lost 2 bases, and 10 bases lay between the germline ends. Germline V gives CDR1 SGHTA, CDR2 FQGNSA. CDR3 in amino acids: CASSLIRDTYNEQFF. The CDR3 coding sequence is TGTGCCAGCAGCTTAATCCGGGATACCTACAATGAGCAGTTCTTC. Variable domain in full (rest from reference TRBV7-2 and TRBJ2-1): GAGVSQSPSNKVTEKGKDVELRCDPISGHTALYWYRQSLGQGLEFLIYFQGNSAPDKSGLPSDRFSAERTGGSVSTLTIQRTQQEDSAVYLCASSLIRDTYNEQFFGPGTRLTVL.

The gene calls are TRBV3-1 and TRBJ2-1; possibly TRBD2 for D (5 bases). The CDR3 covers 16 residues. The germline V gene encodes CDR1 LGHDT and CDR2 YNNKEL (reference sequence). V shed 5 bases and J shed 0 bases, with 14 bases lying between them. In nucleotides, the CDR3 is TGTGCCAGCAGCAACACTAGGACCATCTCCTACAATGAGCAGTTCTTC. This gives the protein CASSNTRTISYNEQFF.

The rearrangement uses TRBV9 and TRBJ1-6, with TRBD1 as a possible D gene (5 bases). Germline CDR1 and CDR2: SGDLS and YYNGEE. Trimming pared 0 bases from V and 7 bases from J, leaving 8 bases between. The CDR3 totals 14 residues. This CDR3 is CASSVDYRNSPLHF. Written as DNA, the CDR3 is TGTGCCAGCAGCGTAGACTACAGGAATTCACCCCTCCACTTT.

The chain links TRBV7-2 to TRBJ2-3; weak D call: TRBD1 (6 bases). CDR1 and CDR2 from the germline V gene are SGHTA and FQGNSA. Trimming stripped 3 bases from V and 1 base from J, with 11 bases between. The CDR3 is made up of 15 amino acids. The CDR3 coding sequence is TGTGCCAGCAGCTTTTGGGGGCCTGGCACAGATACGCAGTATTTT. This sequence encodes CASSFWGPGTDTQYF.

This chain joins TRBV30 and TRBJ2-6; 7 positions agree with TRBD1. With V trimmed by 3 bases and J by 0 bases, 5 bases remained unmatched. Germline values: CDR1 GTSNPN, CDR2 SVGIG (reference sequence). The CDR3 loop spans 16 amino acids. CDR3 protein: CAWRGSGGSGANVLTF. The CDR3 DNA reads as TGTGCCTGGAGGGGATCAGGGGGCTCTGGGGCCAACGTCCTGACTTTC.

This clonotype was seen only a few times. The chain employs TRBV7-2 and TRBJ2-7; no definite D call. The CDR3 is made up of 15 amino acids. The V and J ends lost 5 bases and 3 bases respectively, with 17 bases between them. The germline CDR1 and CDR2 sequences are SGHTA and FQGNSA. Here the CDR3 reads CASSPGLGFLYEQYF. The CDR3, as DNA: TGTGCCAGCAGCCCCGGTTTAGGCTTCCTCTACGAGCAGTACTTC.

V is TRBV7-2 and J is TRBJ2-1; D unclear. The germline V gene encodes CDR1 SGHTA and CDR2 FQGNSA. The germline V and J ends were trimmed by 5 bases and 4 bases, with 12 bases remaining between them. The CDR3 is made up of 14 amino acids. The CDR3 protein is CASSPAQGYNEQFF. The CDR3 nucleotides read TGTGCCAGCAGCCCAGCCCAAGGGTACAATGAGCAGTTCTTC.

The chain joins TRBV9 to TRBJ1-2; D gene ambiguous. Germline loops: CDR1 SGDLS, CDR2 YYNGEE. This CDR3 has 13 residues. Trimming pared 0 bases from V and 8 bases from J, leaving 11 bases between. CDR3 residues: CASSVGLDGGYTF. Written as DNA, the CDR3 is TGTGCCAGCAGCGTAGGCCTTGACGGCGGCTACACCTTC.

The chain recombines TRBV25-1 with TRBJ2-3; 8 bases align to TRBD1. This CDR3 is 16 amino acids long. Losses at the gene ends were 3 bases for V and 3 bases for J; bases not matched to a gene: 8. The germline V gene has CDR1 MGHDK and CDR2 SYGVNS. This chain's CDR3 is CASSDGTGPGTDTQYF. Here the CDR3 DNA reads TGTGCCAGCAGTGATGGGACAGGACCAGGAACAGATACGCAGTATTTT.

This clonotype was detected only a few times. The chain links TRBV7-2 to TRBJ2-5, with D perhaps TRBD1 (6 bases). The CDR3 covers 14 residues. Trimming shortened V by 4 bases and J by 3 bases, and 12 bases separated the two germline ends. The germline V gene has CDR1 SGHTA and CDR2 FQGNSA. The CDR3 protein is CASSSGTRKETQYF. The CDR3 DNA is TGTGCCAGCAGCTCTGGGACACGAAAAGAGACCCAGTACTTC.

The chain couples TRBV7-2 to TRBJ2-3; 9 bases agree with TRBD1. The junction had 6 bases not matched to a gene; V was cut back by 4 bases and J by 4 bases. Germline V gene data show CDR1 as SGHTA and CDR2 as FQGNSA. The CDR3 has 15 residues. The chain's CDR3 is CASSSDRGYADTQYF. The CDR3, as DNA: TGTGCCAGCAGCTCCGACAGGGGGTACGCAGATACGCAGTATTTT.

The chain has TRBV30 and TRBJ1-4; TRBD1 matches 9 bases. This CDR3 is 15 amino acids long. The V gene end was trimmed by 5 bases and the J gene end by 8 bases; junction bases not matched to a gene: 12. Germline loops: CDR1 GTSNPN, CDR2 SVGIG (reference sequence). This CDR3 is CAWGKTGTGWEKLFF. The DNA for the CDR3 is TGTGCCTGGGGAAAGACCGGGACAGGGTGGGAAAAACTGTTTTTT.

The chain combines TRBV6-4 with TRBJ2-5; no reliable D call. The CDR3 contains 13 residues. Germline assignment: CDR1 MRHNA and CDR2 SNTAGT. Trimming left V 6 bases short and J 0 bases short, with 8 bases between. This CDR3 reads CASSTRYQETQYF. The CDR3 DNA follows: TGTGCCAGCAGCACAAGGTACCAAGAGACCCAGTACTTC.

This chain joins TRBV3-1 and TRBJ2-2, with D unclear. The CDR3 is 13 amino acids. Germline V gene data show CDR1 as LGHDT and CDR2 as YNNKEL (reference sequence). Trimming pared 3 bases from V and 4 bases from J, leaving 6 bases between. In DNA, the CDR3 is TGTGCCAGCAGCCAGTTCCTCACCGGGGAGCTGTTTTTT. It translates to CASSQFLTGELFF.

The chain has TRBV28 and TRBJ1-6; weak D call: TRBD1 (5 bases). CDR1 is MDHEN and CDR2 is SYDVKM in the germline V gene. There are 15 residues in the CDR3. V lost 5 bases, J lost 2 bases, and 10 bases lay in between. The CDR3, as DNA: TGTGCCAGCAGTCCTGACAGCGCCTATAATTCACCCCTCCACTTT. Encoded protein: CASSPDSAYNSPLHF. Filled out from reference TRBV28 and TRBJ1-6, the complete variable domain reads DVKVTQSSRYLVKRTGEKVFLECVQDMDHENMFWYRQDPGLGLRLIYFSYDVKMKEKGDIPEGYSVSREKKERFSLILESASTNQTSMYLCASSPDSAYNSPLHFGNGTRLTVT.

V and J are TRBV20-1 and TRBJ2-3; D unclear. Germline assignment: CDR1 DFQATT and CDR2 SNEGSKA (reference sequence). This CDR3 region has 12 residues. V lost 7 bases and J lost 0, with 8 bases in between. CDR3 protein: CSGVTSTDTQYF. In nucleotides, the CDR3 is TGCAGTGGGGTTACTAGCACAGATACGCAGTATTTT.

There are many counts of this clonotype. This rearrangement joins TRBV20-1 to TRBJ2-5; TRBD2 matches at 7 bases. Germline trimming cut 7 bases from V and 5 bases from J; bases unmatched to any gene: 10. CDR3 size: 13 residues. The germline gives CDR1 DFQATT, CDR2 SNEGSKA (reference sequence). This CDR3 is CSVGGSRLETQYF. The CDR3 DNA follows: TGCAGTGTGGGCGGGAGTAGATTGGAGACCCAGTACTTC.

The chain recombines TRBV20-1 with TRBJ2-5; D gene uncertain. CDR3 length: 14 amino acids. The V and J ends lost 0 bases and 3 bases respectively, with 11 bases between them. Germline values: CDR1 DFQATT, CDR2 SNEGSKA (reference sequence). CDR3 sequence (DNA): TGCAGTGCTAGAGATATGGCTAGAAAAGAGACCCAGTACTTC. It codes for CSARDMARKETQYF.

The chain is built from TRBV20-1 and TRBJ2-6; TRBD2 matches at 10 bases. With V trimmed by 7 bases and J by 1 base, 10 bases remained unmatched. This CDR3 comprises 17 residues. The germline CDR1 and CDR2 sequences are DFQATT and SNEGSKA (reference sequence). This CDR3 is CSVRTLAGNSGANVLTF. In DNA form, the CDR3 reads TGCAGTGTGAGGACACTAGCGGGAAATTCTGGGGCCAACGTCCTGACTTTC.